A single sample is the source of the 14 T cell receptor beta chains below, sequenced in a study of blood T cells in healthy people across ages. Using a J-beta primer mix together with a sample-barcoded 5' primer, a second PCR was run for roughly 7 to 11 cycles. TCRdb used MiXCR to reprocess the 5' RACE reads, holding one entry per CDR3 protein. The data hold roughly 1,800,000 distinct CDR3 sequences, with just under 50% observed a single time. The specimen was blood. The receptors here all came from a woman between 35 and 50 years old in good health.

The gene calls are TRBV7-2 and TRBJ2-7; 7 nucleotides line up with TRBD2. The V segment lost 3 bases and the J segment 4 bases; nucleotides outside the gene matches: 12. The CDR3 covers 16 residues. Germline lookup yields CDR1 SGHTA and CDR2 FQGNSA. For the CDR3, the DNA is TGTGCCAGCAGCTTTGGGTTCGCAGCGGGGCTATACGAGCAGTACTTC. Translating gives CASSFGFAAGLYEQYF.

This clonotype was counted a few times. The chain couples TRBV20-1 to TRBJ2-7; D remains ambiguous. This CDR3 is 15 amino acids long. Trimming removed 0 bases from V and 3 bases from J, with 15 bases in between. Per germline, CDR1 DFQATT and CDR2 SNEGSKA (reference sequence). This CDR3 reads CSARDPRVEDYEQYF. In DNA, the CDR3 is TGCAGTGCTAGAGATCCCAGAGTCGAGGACTACGAGCAGTACTTC.

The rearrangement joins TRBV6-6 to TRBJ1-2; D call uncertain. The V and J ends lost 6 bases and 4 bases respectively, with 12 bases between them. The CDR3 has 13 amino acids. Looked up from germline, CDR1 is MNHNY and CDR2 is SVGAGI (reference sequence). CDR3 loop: CASSPDGAYGYTF. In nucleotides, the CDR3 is TGTGCCAGCAGCCCTGACGGAGCCTATGGCTACACCTTC.

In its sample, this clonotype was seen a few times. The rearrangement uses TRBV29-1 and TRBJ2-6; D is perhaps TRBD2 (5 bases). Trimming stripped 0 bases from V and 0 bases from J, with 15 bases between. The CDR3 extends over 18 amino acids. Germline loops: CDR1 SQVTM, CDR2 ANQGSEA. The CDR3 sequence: CSVEDGKVPSSGANVLTF. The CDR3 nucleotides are TGCAGCGTTGAAGACGGGAAGGTGCCTAGCTCTGGGGCCAACGTCCTGACTTTC. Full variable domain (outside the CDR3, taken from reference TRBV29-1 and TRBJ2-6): SAVISQKPSRDICQRGTSLTIQCQVDSQVTMMFWYRQQPGQSLTLIATANQGSEATYESGFVIDKFPISRPNLTFSTLTVSNMSPEDSSIYLCSVEDGKVPSSGANVLTFGAGSRLTVL.

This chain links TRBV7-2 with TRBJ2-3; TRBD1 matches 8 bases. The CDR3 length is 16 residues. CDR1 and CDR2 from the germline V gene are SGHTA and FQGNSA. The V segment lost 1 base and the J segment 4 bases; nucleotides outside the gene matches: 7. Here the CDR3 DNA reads TGTGCCAGCAGCTTAGAGGACAGGGCAGAGGCAGATACGCAGTATTTT. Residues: CASSLEDRAEADTQYF.

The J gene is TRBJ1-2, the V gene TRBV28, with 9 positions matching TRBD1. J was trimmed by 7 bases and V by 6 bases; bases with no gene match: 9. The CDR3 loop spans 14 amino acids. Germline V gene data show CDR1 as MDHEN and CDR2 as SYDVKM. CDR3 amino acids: CASSPGGQGFGYTF. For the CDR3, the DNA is TGTGCCAGCAGCCCTGGGGGACAGGGCTTTGGCTACACCTTC.

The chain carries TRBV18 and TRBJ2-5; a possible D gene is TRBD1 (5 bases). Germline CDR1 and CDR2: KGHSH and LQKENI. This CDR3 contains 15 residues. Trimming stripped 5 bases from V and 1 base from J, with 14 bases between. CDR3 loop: CASSKEKGAQETQYF. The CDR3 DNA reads TGTGCCAGCTCAAAAGAAAAAGGGGCCCAAGAGACCCAGTACTTC.

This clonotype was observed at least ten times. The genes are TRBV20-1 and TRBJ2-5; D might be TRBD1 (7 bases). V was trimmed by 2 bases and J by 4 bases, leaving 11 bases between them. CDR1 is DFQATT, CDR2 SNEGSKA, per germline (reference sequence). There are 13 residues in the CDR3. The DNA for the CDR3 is TGCAGTGCTAGACGACAGGGAGGAGAGACCCAGTACTTC. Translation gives CSARRQGGETQYF.

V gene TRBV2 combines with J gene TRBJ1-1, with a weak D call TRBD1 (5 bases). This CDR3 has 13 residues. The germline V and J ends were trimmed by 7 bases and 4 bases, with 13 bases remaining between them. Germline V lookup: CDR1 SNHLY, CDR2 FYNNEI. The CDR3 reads CASTTDLGTEAFF. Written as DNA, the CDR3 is TGTGCCAGCACGACAGATCTTGGCACTGAAGCTTTCTTT.

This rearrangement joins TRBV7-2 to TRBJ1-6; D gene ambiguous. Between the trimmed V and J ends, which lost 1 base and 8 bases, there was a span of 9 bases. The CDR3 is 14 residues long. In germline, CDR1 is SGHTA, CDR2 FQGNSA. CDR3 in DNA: TGTGCCAGCAGCTTAGTACCCAGAGATTCACCCCTCCACTTT. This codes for CASSLVPRDSPLHF.

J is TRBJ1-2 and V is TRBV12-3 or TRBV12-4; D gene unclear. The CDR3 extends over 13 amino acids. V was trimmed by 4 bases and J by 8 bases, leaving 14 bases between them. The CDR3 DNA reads TGTGCCAGCAGTTACGGACCGATAGAGGGCTACACCTTC. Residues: CASSYGPIEGYTF.

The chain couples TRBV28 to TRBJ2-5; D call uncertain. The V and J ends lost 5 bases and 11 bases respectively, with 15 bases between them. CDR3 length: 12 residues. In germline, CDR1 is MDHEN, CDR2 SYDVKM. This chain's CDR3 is CASSHPLRKQYF. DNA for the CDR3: TGTGCCAGCAGTCACCCTCTACGGAAGCAGTACTTC.

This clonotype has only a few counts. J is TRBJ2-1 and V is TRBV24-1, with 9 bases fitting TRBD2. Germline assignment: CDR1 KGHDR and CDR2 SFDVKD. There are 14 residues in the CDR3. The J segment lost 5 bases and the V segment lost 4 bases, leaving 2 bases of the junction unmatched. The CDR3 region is CATSEAGGNNEQFF. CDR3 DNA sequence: TGTGCCACCAGTGAAGCGGGGGGAAACAATGAGCAGTTCTTC.

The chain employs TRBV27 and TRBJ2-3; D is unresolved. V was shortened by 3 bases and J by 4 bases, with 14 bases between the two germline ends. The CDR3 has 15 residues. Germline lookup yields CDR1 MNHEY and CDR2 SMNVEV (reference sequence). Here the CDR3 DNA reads TGTGCCAGCAGTTTGTCCACCGTCCCCGCAGATACGCAGTATTTT. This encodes CASSLSTVPADTQYF.